These 26 T cell receptor beta chains share one sample of origin, sequenced in a study of blood T cell repertoires in COVID-19. Here immunoSEQ multiplex PCR was the method, and the copy in TCRdb shows in-frame clones only, minus some. The repertoire holds 13,000 or so clones, with 90% as singletons. Sequences were obtained from peripheral blood. Receptors were obtained from a human donor with active COVID-19. The donor label of this sample is uncertain.

A few counts support this clone. The rearrangement uses TRBV15 and TRBJ1-4, with D possibly being TRBD1 (5 bases). CDR1 LNHNV and CDR2 YYDKDF come from the germline V gene (reference sequence). V lost 8 bases and J lost 3, with 10 bases in between. The CDR3 covers 13 residues. CDR3 loop: CATSGFSNEKLFF. The CDR3 bases are TGTGCCACCTCAGGGTTTTCTAATGAAAAACTGTTTTTT.

The chain employs TRBV5-1 and TRBJ1-2; tentatively, D is TRBD1 (5 bases). V lost 0 bases and J 4 bases, leaving 13 bases between the germline ends. CDR1 SGHRS and CDR2 YFSETQ come from the germline V gene. This CDR3 is 15 amino acids long. CDR3 residues: CASSLDRQVGYGYTF. As DNA, the CDR3 is TGCGCCAGCAGCTTGGACAGGCAGGTCGGCTATGGCTACACCTTC.

The gene calls are TRBV7-9 and TRBJ1-1, with D possibly TRBD1 on 6 matching bases. Per the germline V gene, CDR1 is SEHNR and CDR2 is FQNEAQ (reference sequence). The V end lost 2 bases, the J end lost 4 bases, and 14 bases lay between the germline ends. This CDR3 region has 15 residues. DNA of the CDR3: TGTGCCAGCAGCTTACTAACCGGGGGGCTCACTGAAGCTTTCTTT. As protein: CASSLLTGGLTEAFF. Variable domain in full (rest from reference TRBV7-9 and TRBJ1-1): DTGVSQNPRHKITKRGQNVTFRCDPISEHNRLYWYRQTLGQGPEFLTYFQNEAQLEKSRLLSDRFSAERPKGSFSTLEIQRTEQGDSAMYLCASSLLTGGLTEAFFGQGTRLTVV.

The V and J genes are TRBV12-3 or TRBV12-4 and TRBJ1-5; D ambiguous. CDR3 length equals 13 residues. Between the trimmed V and J ends, which lost 6 bases and 4 bases, there was a span of 10 bases. The CDR3 DNA is TGTGCCAGCAGGGCGGGTCAAAATCAGCCCCAGCATTTT. Residues: CASRAGQNQPQHF.

The chain joins TRBV14 to TRBJ2-6; D is perhaps TRBD1 (6 bases). V shed 5 bases and J shed 4 bases, with 12 bases lying between them. CDR1 is SGHDN and CDR2 is FVKESK in the germline V gene. The CDR3 loop spans 15 amino acids. CDR3: CASSYRTVGANVLTF. The CDR3 bases are TGTGCCAGCAGCTACCGGACAGTCGGGGCCAACGTCCTGACTTTC.

This clone was seen a few times. This chain links TRBV7-8 with TRBJ1-2; 7 bases are a match to TRBD1. The CDR3 is 13 residues long. Per germline, CDR1 SGHVS and CDR2 FQNEAQ. Unmatched junction bases numbered 5, after V lost 5 bases and J lost 5 bases. In DNA, the CDR3 is TGTGCCAGCAGCGTGACAGGGAAGTATGGCTACACCTTC. This codes for CASSVTGKYGYTF.

This clone was counted only a few times. The chain carries TRBV10-3 and TRBJ1-1; TRBD1 agrees at 9 bases. This CDR3 region has 15 residues. Germline V lookup: CDR1 ENHRY, CDR2 SYGVKD. Trimming removed 5 bases from V and 3 bases from J; junction bases left unmatched: 7. CDR3 DNA: TGTGCCATCAGTCCACGGACAGGGGAATACACTGAAGCTTTCTTT. The encoded protein is CAISPRTGEYTEAFF.

The chain employs TRBV6-1 and TRBJ1-2, with D possibly matching TRBD1 (6 bases). V shed 2 bases and J shed 8 bases, with 15 bases lying between them. Germline CDR1 reads MNHNS; CDR2 reads SASEGT. The CDR3 extends over 14 amino acids. The CDR3 region is CASSESWGRGGYTF. DNA for the CDR3: TGTGCCAGCAGTGAATCGTGGGGCAGGGGAGGCTACACCTTC.

The chain couples TRBV6-2 or TRBV6-3 to TRBJ2-2; D gene unclear. V was trimmed by 6 bases and J by 5 bases, leaving 13 bases between them. CDR3 length equals 14 residues. Germline-derived CDR1 and CDR2 are MNHEY and SVGEGT. This CDR3 reads CASSLSEATGELFF. The CDR3 nucleotides read TGTGCCAGCAGCCTGAGTGAGGCTACCGGGGAGCTGTTTTTT.

The chain is built from TRBV6-1 and TRBJ1-1; 7 bases map to TRBD1. Germline V gene sequence: CDR1 MNHNS, CDR2 SASEGT. The CDR3 runs to 15 residues. The trim removed 2 bases at V and 2 bases at J, leaving 5 bases unmatched. The CDR3 DNA sequence: TGTGCCAGCAGTGAACCGGGACAGAGAAACACTGAAGCTTTCTTT. It encodes CASSEPGQRNTEAFF.

The chain employs TRBV5-4 and TRBJ2-7; TRBD1 might be the D (7 bases). The V gene's germline CDR1 is SGHNT and CDR2 YYREEE (reference sequence). This CDR3 is built from 16 residues. Trimming removed 2 bases at V and 2 bases at J, with 17 bases between. DNA of the CDR3: TGTGCCAGCAGCTTAGGTGCGGGACAGATAACCTACGAGCAGTACTTC. Protein: CASSLGAGQITYEQYF.

In its sample, this clone was seen a few times. The V call is TRBV4-1, the J call TRBJ2-3; 7 bases are a match to TRBD1. Germline V gene lookup returns CDR1 MGHRA and CDR2 YSYEKL. J was trimmed by 2 bases and V by 0 bases; bases with no gene match: 8. The length of the CDR3 is 17 residues. The CDR3 spells CASSQDKGQTYTDTQYF. For the CDR3, the DNA is TGCGCCAGCAGCCAAGATAAGGGACAGACTTACACAGATACGCAGTATTTT.

The CDR3 DNA reads TGTGCCAGCAGCTCCGGGGGAAGAGGGGAGACCCAGTACTTC. This sequence encodes CASSSGGRGETQYF. The V call is TRBV11-1, the J call TRBJ2-5; D might be TRBD2 (6 bases). The CDR3 is made up of 14 amino acids. The V and J ends lost 4 bases and 5 bases respectively, with 14 bases between them. CDR1 is SGHAT and CDR2 is FQDESV in the germline V gene (reference sequence).

V and J are TRBV19 and TRBJ1-6; D remains unclear. The CDR3 is 15 residues long. The V end was cut by 4 bases, the J end by 8 bases, with 15 bases between. Germline values: CDR1 LNHDA, CDR2 SQIVND (reference sequence). The CDR3 loop is CASSKNPDGDSPLHF. CDR3 nucleotide sequence: TGTGCCAGTAGTAAAAACCCGGACGGGGATTCACCCCTCCACTTT.

This chain links TRBV24-1 with TRBJ2-2; 7 nucleotides line up with TRBD1. V trimming: 5 bases; J trimming: 5 bases; junction bases outside the gene matches: 7. The CDR3 runs to 15 residues. Germline CDR1 KGHDR, CDR2 SFDVKD. The CDR3 reads CATSGPGTVTGELFF. The CDR3 DNA reads TGTGCCACCAGTGGGCCCGGGACAGTTACCGGGGAGCTGTTTTTT.

The chain joins TRBV5-5 to TRBJ1-1; 7 bases match TRBD1. Per germline, CDR1 SGHKS and CDR2 YYEKEE (reference sequence). CDR3 length equals 15 residues. V was clipped by 0 bases and J by 4 bases; unmatched bases: 6. The CDR3 DNA sequence: TGTGCCAGCAGCTTGGCCTCGGGACAGATCACTGAAGCTTTCTTT. This codes for CASSLASGQITEAFF.

The rearrangement joins TRBV7-3 to TRBJ2-2, with D unresolved. Germline CDR1 is SGHTA and CDR2 is FQGTGA. V lost 5 bases, J lost 6 bases, and 10 bases lay in between. The CDR3 consists of 13 residues. The CDR3 protein is CASSETTSGELFF. The CDR3 bases are TGTGCCAGCAGCGAAACAACCTCCGGGGAGCTGTTTTTT. Looking up the rest from reference TRBV7-3 and TRBJ2-2 gives the full variable domain: GAGVSQTPSNKVTEKGKYVELRCDPISGHTALYWYRQSLGQGPEFLIYFQGTGAADDSGLPNDRFFAVRPEGSVSTLKIQRTERGDSAVYLCASSETTSGELFFGEGSRLTVL.

This chain links TRBV19 with TRBJ1-2; TRBD1 is a possible D gene (5 bases). Germline V gives CDR1 LNHDA, CDR2 SQIVND (reference sequence). Trimming took off 4 bases at V and 2 bases at J, with 11 bases between the two ends. This CDR3 has 14 residues. This CDR3 reads CASSTLGVNYGYTF. CDR3 DNA sequence: TGTGCCAGTAGTACCCTAGGGGTAAACTATGGCTACACCTTC.

The rearrangement uses TRBV12-3 or TRBV12-4 and TRBJ2-2; D ambiguous. V gave up 7 bases and J gave up 3 bases, with 9 bases separating them. The CDR3 has 13 residues. The CDR3 nucleotides are TGTGCCAGCACTCGGAGCTACACCGGGGAGCTGTTTTTT. Its translation is CASTRSYTGELFF.

The chain is built from TRBV5-1 and TRBJ2-3; D uncertain. With 0 bases removed from V and 0 bases from J, the gap between germline ends came to 8 bases. The CDR3 covers 15 residues. Germline V gives CDR1 SGHRS, CDR2 YFSETQ. CDR3 residues: CASSLGTTSTDTQYF. As DNA, the CDR3 is TGCGCCAGCAGCTTGGGCACCACTAGCACAGATACGCAGTATTTT.

The rearrangement links TRBV2 to TRBJ1-3; possible D gene TRBD1, 5 bases. Per the germline V gene, CDR1 is SNHLY and CDR2 is FYNNEI. The CDR3 extends over 14 amino acids. The ends were cut back, 1 base at V and 2 bases at J, with 6 bases in the middle. Here the CDR3 reads CASSEGGAGNTIYF. The CDR3 DNA is TGTGCCAGCAGTGAAGGGGGCGCTGGAAACACCATATATTTT. The full variable domain, in which reference TRBV2 and TRBJ1-3 provide the parts outside the CDR3, is EPEVTQTPSHQVTQMGQEVILRCVPISNHLYFYWYRQILGQKVEFLVSFYNNEISEKSEIFDDQFSVERPDGSNFTLKIRSTKLEDSAMYFCASSEGGAGNTIYFGEGSWLTVV.

The rearrangement joins TRBV5-1 to TRBJ2-5, with 7 nucleotides matching TRBD1. This CDR3 is built from 14 residues. J lost 2 bases, V lost 4 bases, and 5 bases had no gene match. CDR1 SGHRS and CDR2 YFSETQ come from the germline V gene. The CDR3 protein is CASSKGTAQETQYF. In DNA, the CDR3 is TGCGCCAGCAGCAAAGGGACAGCTCAAGAGACCCAGTACTTC. Supplemented by reference TRBV5-1 and TRBJ2-5, the full variable domain reads KAGVTQTPRYLIKTRGQQVTLSCSPISGHRSVSWYQQTPGQGLQFLFEYFSETQRNKGNFPGRFSGRQFSNSRSEMNVSTLELGDSALYLCASSKGTAQETQYFGPGTRLLVL.

The chain joins TRBV4-1 to TRBJ1-1, with a possible D match to TRBD1 (5 bases). The V gene lost 4 bases and the J gene lost 6 bases, with 15 bases spanning the gap. The CDR3 covers 14 residues. CDR1 MGHRA and CDR2 YSYEKL come from the germline V gene. CDR3 residues: CASSPMGQYSEAFF. The CDR3 DNA sequence: TGCGCCAGCAGCCCCATGGGGCAGTACTCTGAAGCTTTCTTT.

The J gene is TRBJ2-6, the V gene TRBV3-1 (or the pseudogene TRBV3-2); D may be TRBD1 (5 bases). The V gene's germline CDR1 is LGHDT and CDR2 YNNKEL (reference sequence). V lost 4 bases and J lost 2, with 12 bases in between. The CDR3 spans 16 residues. CDR3: CASSLGLDTGANVLTF. The CDR3 DNA sequence: TGTGCCAGCAGCCTCGGGCTGGACACTGGGGCCAACGTCCTGACTTTC.

The chain couples TRBV6-5 to TRBJ1-2; TRBD1 might be the D (6 bases). Trimming shortened V by 5 bases and J by 1 base, and 14 bases separated the two germline ends. The CDR3 runs to 15 residues. Looked up from germline, CDR1 is MNHEY and CDR2 is SVGAGI. CDR3 DNA: TGTGCCAGCAGTCTCTCCCCACAGGGTAACTATGGCTACACCTTC. Its protein product is CASSLSPQGNYGYTF.

The chain uses TRBV14 and TRBJ2-6; 7 bases map to TRBD1. The V gene's germline CDR1 is SGHDN and CDR2 FVKESK. V was clipped by 6 bases and J by 2 bases; unmatched bases: 7. CDR3 length: 16 amino acids. This chain's CDR3 is CASSLYRGTGANVLTF. CDR3 DNA sequence: TGTGCCAGCAGTCTCTACAGGGGTACTGGGGCCAACGTCCTGACTTTC.